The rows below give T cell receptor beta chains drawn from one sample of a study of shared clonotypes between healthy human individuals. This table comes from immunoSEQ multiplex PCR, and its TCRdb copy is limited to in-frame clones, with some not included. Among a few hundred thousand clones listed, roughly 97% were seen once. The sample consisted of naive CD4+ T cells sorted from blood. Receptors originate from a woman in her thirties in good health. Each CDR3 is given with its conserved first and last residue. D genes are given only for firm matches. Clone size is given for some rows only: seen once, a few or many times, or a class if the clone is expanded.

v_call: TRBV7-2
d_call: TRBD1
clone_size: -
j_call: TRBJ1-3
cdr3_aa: CASSDRVYGNTIYF
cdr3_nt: TGTGCCAGCTCCGACAGGGTTTACGGAAACACCATATATTTT

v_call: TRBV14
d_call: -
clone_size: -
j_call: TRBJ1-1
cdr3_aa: CASSHRLITEAFF
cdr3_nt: TGTGCCAGCAGCCACAGACTCATAACTGAAGCTTTCTTT

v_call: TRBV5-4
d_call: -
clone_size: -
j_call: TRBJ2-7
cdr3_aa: CASSPSGTSYEQYF
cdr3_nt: TGTGCCAGCAGCCCCTCCGGGACAAGCTACGAGCAGTACTTC

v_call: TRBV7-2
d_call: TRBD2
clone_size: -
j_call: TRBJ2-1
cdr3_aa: CASSIGLANNEQFF
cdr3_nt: TGTGCCAGCAGCATCGGACTAGCGAACAATGAGCAGTTCTTC

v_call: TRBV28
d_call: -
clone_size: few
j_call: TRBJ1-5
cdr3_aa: CASSFRGQPQHF
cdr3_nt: TGTGCCAGCAGTTTTCGGGGCCAGCCCCAGCATTTT

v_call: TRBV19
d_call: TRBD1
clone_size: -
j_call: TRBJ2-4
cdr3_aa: CASSILLAGTGAAKNIQYF
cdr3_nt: TGTGCCAGTAGTATTCTTCTTGCCGGGACAGGGGCAGCCAAAAACATTCAGTACTTC

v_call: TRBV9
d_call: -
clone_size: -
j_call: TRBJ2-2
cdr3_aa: CASSSRVGTGELFF
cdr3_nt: TGTGCCAGCAGCAGCAGGGTGGGAACCGGGGAGCTGTTTTTT

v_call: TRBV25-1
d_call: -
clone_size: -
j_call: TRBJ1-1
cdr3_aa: CASMKVENTEAFF
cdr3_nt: TGTGCCAGCATGAAGGTAGAGAACACTGAAGCTTTCTTT

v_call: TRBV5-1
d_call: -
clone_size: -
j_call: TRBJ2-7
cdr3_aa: CASSLNPDSYEQYF
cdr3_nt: TGCGCCAGCAGCTTGAACCCAGACTCCTACGAGCAGTACTTC

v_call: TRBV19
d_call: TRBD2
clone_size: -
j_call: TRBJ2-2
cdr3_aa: CASSSLAGVPGGTGELFF
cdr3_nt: TGTGCCAGTAGTAGTCTAGCGGGAGTACCGGGAGGGACCGGGGAGCTGTTTTTT

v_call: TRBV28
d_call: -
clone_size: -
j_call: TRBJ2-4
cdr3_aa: CASSLAGGPNNIQYF
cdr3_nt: TGTGCCAGCAGTTTGGCGGGCGGTCCAAACAACATTCAGTACTTC

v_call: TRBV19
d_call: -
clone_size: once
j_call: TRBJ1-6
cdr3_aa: CASSRGSYNSPLHF
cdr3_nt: TGTGCCAGTAGTAGGGGTTCCTATAATTCACCCCTCCACTTT

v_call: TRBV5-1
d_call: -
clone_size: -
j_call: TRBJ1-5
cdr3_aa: CASSLRAGWQPQHF
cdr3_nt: TGCGCCAGCAGCTTAAGGGCAGGTTGGCAGCCCCAGCATTTT

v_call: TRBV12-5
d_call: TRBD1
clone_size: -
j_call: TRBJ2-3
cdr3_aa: CASGLGQGSTDTQYF
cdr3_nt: TGTGCTAGTGGTCTCGGACAGGGGAGCACAGATACGCAGTATTTT

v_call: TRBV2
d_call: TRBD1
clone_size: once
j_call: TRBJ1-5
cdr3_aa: CAISSSAGGYQPQHF
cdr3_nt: TGTGCCATCTCAAGTTCGGCAGGGGGCTATCAGCCCCAGCATTTT